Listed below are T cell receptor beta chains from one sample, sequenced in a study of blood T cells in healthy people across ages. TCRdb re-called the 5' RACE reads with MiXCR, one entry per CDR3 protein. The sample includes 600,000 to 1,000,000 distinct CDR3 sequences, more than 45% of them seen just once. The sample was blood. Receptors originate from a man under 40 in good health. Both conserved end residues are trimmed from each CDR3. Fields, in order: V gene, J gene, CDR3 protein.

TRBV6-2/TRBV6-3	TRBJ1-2	ASGPVTDTYHGYGYT
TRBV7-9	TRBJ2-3	ASSLSLALADTQY
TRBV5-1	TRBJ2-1	ASSLEGQGYNEQF
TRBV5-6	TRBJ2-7	ASSTTDSLYEQY
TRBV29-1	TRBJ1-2	SVLAGINYGYT
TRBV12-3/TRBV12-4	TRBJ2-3	ASSVLPGGAWTDTQY
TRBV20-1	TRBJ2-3	SARDSGTSSTDTQY
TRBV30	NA	AWSFIPSEQY
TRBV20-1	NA	SARALQAGGFWEETQY
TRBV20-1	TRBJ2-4	SARDPPGPNRTKNIQY
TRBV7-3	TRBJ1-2	ASSLSGQSGYT
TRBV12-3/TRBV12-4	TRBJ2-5	ASRREGTETQY
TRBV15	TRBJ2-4	ATSREPQNIQY
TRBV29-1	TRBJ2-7	SVEDAGSYEQY
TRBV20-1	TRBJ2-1	SVGTSGRNNEQF
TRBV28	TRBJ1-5	ASSDTLDQPQH
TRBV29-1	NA	SVVTSGISYNEQY
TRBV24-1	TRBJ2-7	ATSEPGQGVDEQY
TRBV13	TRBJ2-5	ASSLGSASGGETQY
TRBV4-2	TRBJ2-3	ASRKEDTDTQY
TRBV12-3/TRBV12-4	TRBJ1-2	ASSLGQGTNYGYT
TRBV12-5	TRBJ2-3	ASGGGSLSTDTQY
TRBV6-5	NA	ASSYSGGERVYEQY
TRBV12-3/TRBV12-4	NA	ASSVRRVGETQY
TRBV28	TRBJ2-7	ASSLAGVGNYEQY